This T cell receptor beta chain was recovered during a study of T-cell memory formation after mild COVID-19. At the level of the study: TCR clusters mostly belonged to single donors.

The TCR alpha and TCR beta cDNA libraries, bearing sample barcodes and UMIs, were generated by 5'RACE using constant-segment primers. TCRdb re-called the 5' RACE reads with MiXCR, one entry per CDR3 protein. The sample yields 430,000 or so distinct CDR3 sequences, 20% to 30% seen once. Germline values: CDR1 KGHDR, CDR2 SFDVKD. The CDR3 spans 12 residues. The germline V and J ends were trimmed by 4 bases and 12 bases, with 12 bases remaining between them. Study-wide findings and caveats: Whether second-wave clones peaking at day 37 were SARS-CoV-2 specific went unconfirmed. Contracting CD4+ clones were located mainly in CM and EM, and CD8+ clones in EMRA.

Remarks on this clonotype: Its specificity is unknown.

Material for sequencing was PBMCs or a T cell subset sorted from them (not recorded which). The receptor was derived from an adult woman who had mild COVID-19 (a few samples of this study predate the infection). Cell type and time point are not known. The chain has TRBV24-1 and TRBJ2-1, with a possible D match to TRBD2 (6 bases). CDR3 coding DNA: TGTGCCACCAGTGACCCCGCCGGGGGGCAGTTCTTC. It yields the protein CATSDPAGGQFF.